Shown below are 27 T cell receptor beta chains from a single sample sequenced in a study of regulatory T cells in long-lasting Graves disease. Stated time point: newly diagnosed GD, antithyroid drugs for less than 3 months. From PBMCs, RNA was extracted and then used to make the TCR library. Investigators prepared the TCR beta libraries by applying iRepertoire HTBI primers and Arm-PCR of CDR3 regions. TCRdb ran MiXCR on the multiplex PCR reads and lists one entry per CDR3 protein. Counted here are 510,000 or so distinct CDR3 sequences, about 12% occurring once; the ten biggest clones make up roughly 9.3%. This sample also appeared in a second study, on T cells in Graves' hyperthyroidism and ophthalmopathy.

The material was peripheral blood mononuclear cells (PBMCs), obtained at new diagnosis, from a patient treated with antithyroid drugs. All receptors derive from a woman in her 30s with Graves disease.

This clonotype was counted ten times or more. CDR3 nucleotide sequence: TGTGCCAGCAGTTTCAACTGGGGCAGTGAGCAGTTCTTC. This translates into CASSFNWGSEQFF. The gene calls are TRBV27 and TRBJ2-3; D is perhaps TRBD1 (5 bases). The J call is doubtful: the DNA matches TRBJ2-1 better. Germline CDR1 MNHEY, CDR2 SMNVEV (reference sequence). The CDR3 is 13 amino acids.

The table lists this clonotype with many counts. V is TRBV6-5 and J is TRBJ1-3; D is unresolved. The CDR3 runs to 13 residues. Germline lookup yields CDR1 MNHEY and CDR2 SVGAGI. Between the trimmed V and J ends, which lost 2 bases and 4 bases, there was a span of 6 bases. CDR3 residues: CASSYQRGNTIYF. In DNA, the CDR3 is TGTGCCAGCAGTTACCAACGAGGAAACACCATATATTTT.

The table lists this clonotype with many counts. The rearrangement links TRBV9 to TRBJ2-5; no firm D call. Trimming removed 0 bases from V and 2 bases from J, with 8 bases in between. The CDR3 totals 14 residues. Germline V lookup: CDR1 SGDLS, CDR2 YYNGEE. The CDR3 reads CASSVGAVQETQYF. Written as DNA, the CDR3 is TGTGCCAGCAGCGTAGGTGCGGTACAAGAGACCCAGTACTTC.

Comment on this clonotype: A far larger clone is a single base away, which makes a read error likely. In DNA, the CDR3 is TGTGCCAGCAGTCGGGGGGGGCGGTTCAATGAGCAGTACTTC. It translates to CASSRGGRFNEQYF. The chain couples TRBV2 to TRBJ2-5, with 8 bases lining up with TRBD2. CDR1 is SNHLY and CDR2 is FYNNEI in the germline V gene. With 5 bases clipped from V and 11 bases from J, the junction kept 13 bases outside the gene matches. This CDR3 spans 14 amino acids.

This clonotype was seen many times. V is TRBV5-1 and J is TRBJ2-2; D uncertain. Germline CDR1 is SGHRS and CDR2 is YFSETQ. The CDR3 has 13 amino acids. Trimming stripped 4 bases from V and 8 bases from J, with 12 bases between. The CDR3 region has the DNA TGCGCCAGCAGCGAGGCCCAAGGGGGGGAGCTGTTTTTT. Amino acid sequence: CASSEAQGGELFF.

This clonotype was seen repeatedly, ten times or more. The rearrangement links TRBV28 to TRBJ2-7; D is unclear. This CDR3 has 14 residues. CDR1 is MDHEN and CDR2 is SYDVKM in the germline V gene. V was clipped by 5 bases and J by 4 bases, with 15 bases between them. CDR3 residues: CASSPLPPGYEQYF. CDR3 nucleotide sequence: TGTGCCAGCAGTCCCCTCCCGCCCGGGTACGAGCAGTACTTC. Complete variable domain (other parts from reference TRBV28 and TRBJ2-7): DVKVTQSSRYLVKRTGEKVFLECVQDMDHENMFWYRQDPGLGLRLIYFSYDVKMKEKGDIPEGYSVSREKKERFSLILESASTNQTSMYLCASSPLPPGYEQYFGPGTRLTVT.

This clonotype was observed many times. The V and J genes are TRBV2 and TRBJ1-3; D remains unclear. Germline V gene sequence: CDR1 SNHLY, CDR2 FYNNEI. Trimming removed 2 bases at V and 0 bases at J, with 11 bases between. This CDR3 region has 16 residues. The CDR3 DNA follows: TGTGCCAGCAGTGAACTCGGGGATTCCTCTGGAAACACCATATATTTT. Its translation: CASSELGDSSGNTIYF.

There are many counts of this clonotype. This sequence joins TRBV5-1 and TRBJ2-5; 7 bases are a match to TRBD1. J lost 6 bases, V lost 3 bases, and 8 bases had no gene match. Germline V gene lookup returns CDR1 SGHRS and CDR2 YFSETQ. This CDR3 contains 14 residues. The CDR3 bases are TGCGCCAGCAGCTATACAGGGGCGATACAGACCCAGTACTTC. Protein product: CASSYTGAIQTQYF.

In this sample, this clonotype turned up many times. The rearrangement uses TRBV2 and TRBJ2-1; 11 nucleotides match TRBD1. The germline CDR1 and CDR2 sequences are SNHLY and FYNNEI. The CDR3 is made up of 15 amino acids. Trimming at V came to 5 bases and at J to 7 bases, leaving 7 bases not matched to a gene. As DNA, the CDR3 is TGTGCCAGCAGTAAGGGGACAGGGGGGTCGAATGAGCAGTTCTTC. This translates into CASSKGTGGSNEQFF.

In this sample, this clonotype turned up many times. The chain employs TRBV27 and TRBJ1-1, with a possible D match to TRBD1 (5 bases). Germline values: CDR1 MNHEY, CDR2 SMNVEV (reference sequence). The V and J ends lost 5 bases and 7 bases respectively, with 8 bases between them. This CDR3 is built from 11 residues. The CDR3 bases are TGTGCCAGCAGTGGGGGATATGAAGCTTTCTTT. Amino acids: CASSGGYEAFF.

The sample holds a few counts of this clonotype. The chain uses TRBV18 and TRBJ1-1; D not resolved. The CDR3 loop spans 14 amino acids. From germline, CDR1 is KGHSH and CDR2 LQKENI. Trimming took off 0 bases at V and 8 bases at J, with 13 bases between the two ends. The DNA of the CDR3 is TGTGCCAGCTCACCACCAGGACGGCTCTTAGAAGCTTTCTTT. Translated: CASSPPGRLLEAFF.

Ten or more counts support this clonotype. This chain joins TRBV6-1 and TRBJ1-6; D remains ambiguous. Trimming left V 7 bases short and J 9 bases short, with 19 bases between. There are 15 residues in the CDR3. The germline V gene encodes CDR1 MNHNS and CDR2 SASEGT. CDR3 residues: CASTTHKRWGSPLHF. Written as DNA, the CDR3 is TGTGCCAGCACCACCCATAAGAGGTGGGGTTCACCCCTCCACTTT.

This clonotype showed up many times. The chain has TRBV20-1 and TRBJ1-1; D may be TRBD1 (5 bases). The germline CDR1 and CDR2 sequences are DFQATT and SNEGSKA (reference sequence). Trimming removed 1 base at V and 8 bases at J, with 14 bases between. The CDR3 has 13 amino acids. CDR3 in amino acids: CSARVENRREAFF. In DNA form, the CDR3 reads TGCAGTGCTAGAGTCGAAAACAGGCGAGAAGCTTTCTTT.

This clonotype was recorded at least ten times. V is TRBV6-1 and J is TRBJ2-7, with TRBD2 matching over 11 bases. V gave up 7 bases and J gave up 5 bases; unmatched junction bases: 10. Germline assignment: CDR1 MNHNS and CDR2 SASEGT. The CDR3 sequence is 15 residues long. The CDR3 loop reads CASKRTSGSPNEQYF. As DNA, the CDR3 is TGTGCCAGCAAGAGAACTAGCGGGAGTCCAAACGAGCAGTACTTC.

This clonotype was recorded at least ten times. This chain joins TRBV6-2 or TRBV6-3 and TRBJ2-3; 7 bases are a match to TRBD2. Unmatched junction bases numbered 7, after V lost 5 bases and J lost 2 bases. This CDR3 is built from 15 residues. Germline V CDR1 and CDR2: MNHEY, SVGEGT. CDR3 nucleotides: TGTGCCAGCAGTGACCTAGCGGAATACACAGATACGCAGTATTTT. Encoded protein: CASSDLAEYTDTQYF.

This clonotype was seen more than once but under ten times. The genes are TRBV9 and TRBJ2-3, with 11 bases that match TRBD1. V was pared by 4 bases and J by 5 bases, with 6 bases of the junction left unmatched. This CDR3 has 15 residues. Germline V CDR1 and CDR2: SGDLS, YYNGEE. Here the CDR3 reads CASSPRDRGKDTQYF. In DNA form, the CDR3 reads TGTGCCAGCAGCCCCCGGGACAGGGGGAAAGATACGCAGTATTTT.

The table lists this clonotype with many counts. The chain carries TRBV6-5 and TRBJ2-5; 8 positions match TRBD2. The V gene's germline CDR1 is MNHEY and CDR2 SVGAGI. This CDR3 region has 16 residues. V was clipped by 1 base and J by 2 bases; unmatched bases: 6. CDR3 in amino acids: CASSYLSGSGQETQYF. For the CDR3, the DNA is TGTGCCAGCAGTTACTTAAGCGGGAGTGGACAAGAGACCCAGTACTTC.

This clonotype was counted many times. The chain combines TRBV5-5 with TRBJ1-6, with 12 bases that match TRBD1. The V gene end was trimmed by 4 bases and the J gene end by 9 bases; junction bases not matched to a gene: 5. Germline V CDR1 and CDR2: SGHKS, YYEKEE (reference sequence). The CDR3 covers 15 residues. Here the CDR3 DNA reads TGTGCCAGCAGCATAACGGGACAGGGGGCTTCACCCCTCCACTTT. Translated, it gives CASSITGQGASPLHF.

CDR3 in amino acids: CASTWWGRTGELFF. CDR3 nucleotide sequence: TGTGCCAGCACCTGGTGGGGGCGAACCGGGGAGCTGTTTTTT. The chain uses TRBV6-1 and TRBJ2-2, with a tentative D call TRBD1 (6 bases). The germline V gene has CDR1 MNHNS and CDR2 SASEGT. V was trimmed by 7 bases and J by 5 bases, leaving 14 bases between them. The length of the CDR3 is 14 residues.

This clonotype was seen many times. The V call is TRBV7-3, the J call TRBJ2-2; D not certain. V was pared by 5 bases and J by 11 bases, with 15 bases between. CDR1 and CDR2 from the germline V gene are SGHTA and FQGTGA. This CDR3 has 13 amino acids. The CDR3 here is CASSLGPLGELFF. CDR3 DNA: TGTGCCAGCAGCCTAGGACCTCTGGGAGAGCTGTTTTTT.

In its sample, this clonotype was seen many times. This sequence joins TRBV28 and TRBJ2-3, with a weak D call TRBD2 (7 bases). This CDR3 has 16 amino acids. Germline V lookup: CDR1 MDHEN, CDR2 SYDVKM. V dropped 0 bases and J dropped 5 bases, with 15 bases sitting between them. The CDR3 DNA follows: TGTGCCAGCAGTTTATGGGGGGCGGGGGTACAAGATACGCAGTATTTT. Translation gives CASSLWGAGVQDTQYF. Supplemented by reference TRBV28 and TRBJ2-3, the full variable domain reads DVKVTQSSRYLVKRTGEKVFLECVQDMDHENMFWYRQDPGLGLRLIYFSYDVKMKEKGDIPEGYSVSREKKERFSLILESASTNQTSMYLCASSLWGAGVQDTQYFGPGTRLTVL.

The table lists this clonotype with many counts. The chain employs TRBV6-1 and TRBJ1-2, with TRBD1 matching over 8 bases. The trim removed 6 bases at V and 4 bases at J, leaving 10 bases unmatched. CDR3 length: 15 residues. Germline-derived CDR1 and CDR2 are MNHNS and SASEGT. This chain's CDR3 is CASRETGGFSYGYTF. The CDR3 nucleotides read TGTGCCAGCAGGGAAACAGGGGGTTTTTCCTATGGCTACACCTTC.

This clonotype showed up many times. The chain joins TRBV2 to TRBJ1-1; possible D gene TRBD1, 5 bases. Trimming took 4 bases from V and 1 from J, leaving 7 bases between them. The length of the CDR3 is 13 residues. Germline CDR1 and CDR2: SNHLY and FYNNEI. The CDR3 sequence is CASSGGPNTEAFF. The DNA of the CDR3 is TGTGCCAGCAGTGGGGGACCGAACACTGAAGCTTTCTTT.

The CDR3 DNA follows: TGTGCCAGCAGTCCCCGGACTAGCGTCACAGATACGCAGTATTTT. Translating gives CASSPRTSVTDTQYF. The chain has TRBV2 and TRBJ2-5, with 9 bases that match TRBD2. The end of the DNA aligns better with TRBJ2-3, so the J call may be wrong. The CDR3 loop spans 15 amino acids. Germline assignment: CDR1 SNHLY and CDR2 FYNNEI.

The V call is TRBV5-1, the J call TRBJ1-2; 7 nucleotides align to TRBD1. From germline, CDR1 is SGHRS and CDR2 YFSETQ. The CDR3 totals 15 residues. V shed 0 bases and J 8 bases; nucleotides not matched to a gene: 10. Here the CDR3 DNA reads TGCGCCAGCAGCTTGGGGCAGGGGGTAGAGATCGGCTACACCTTC. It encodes CASSLGQGVEIGYTF.

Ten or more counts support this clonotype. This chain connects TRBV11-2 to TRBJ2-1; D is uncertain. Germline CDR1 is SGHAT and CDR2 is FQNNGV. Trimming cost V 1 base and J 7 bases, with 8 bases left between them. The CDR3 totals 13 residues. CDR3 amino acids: CASSLVSRNEQFF. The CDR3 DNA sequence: TGTGCCAGCAGCTTAGTTTCCCGAAATGAGCAGTTCTTC.

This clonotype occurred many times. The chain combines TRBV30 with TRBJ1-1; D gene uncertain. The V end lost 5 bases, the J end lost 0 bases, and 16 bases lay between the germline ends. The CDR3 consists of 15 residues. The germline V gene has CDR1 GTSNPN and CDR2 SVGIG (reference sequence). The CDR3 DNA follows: TGTGCCTGGGATATCGGAGACCTAATGAACACTGAAGCTTTCTTT. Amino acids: CAWDIGDLMNTEAFF.